The 27 T cell receptor beta chains below all came from one sample that was sequenced in a study of early stage breast cancer tumors. Profiled with immunoSEQ multiplex PCR; TCRdb holds only in-frame clones, not every one. This repertoire shows several thousand clones, around 66% found once; its top ten account for 13%. The sample was normal breast tissue next to the tumor. The source is a person between 50 and 60 years old with breast cancer.

This clone was observed a few times. The rearrangement links TRBV29-1 to TRBJ2-2; TRBD2 matches 9 bases. CDR3 length equals 14 residues. The trim removed 7 bases at V and 0 bases at J, leaving 3 bases unmatched. Per the germline V gene, CDR1 is SQVTM and CDR2 is ANQGSEA. The CDR3 sequence: CSAQREANTGELFF. DNA of the CDR3: TGCAGCGCCCAGCGGGAGGCGAACACCGGGGAGCTGTTTTTT.

This chain uses TRBV5-1 with TRBJ2-3; 15 bases align to TRBD2. V dropped 4 bases and J dropped 3; count of bases not matched to a gene: 12. There are 19 residues in the CDR3. The germline V gene encodes CDR1 SGHRS and CDR2 YFSETQ. CDR3 sequence (DNA): TGCGCCAGCAGCCTGGAGCCGGGACTAGCGGGAGGAATGACAGATACGCAGTATTTT. It translates to CASSLEPGLAGGMTDTQYF.

The chain employs TRBV6-6 and TRBJ1-4; a possible D gene is TRBD1 (5 bases). V lost 2 bases, J lost 5 bases, and 9 bases lay in between. The CDR3 length is 14 residues. Germline CDR1 is MNHNY and CDR2 is SVGAGI (reference sequence). In nucleotides, the CDR3 is TGTGCCAGCAGTTACGGGAAGGGGAATGAAAAACTGTTTTTT. This translates into CASSYGKGNEKLFF.

This clone came up once. This same CDR3 is encoded by further DNA sequences in the sample. The rearrangement links TRBV5-1 to TRBJ2-5; 13 bases are shared with TRBD2. The germline V gene encodes CDR1 SGHRS and CDR2 YFSETQ. V trimming: 0 bases; J trimming: 1 base; junction bases outside the gene matches: 3. The CDR3 runs 17 residues. This chain's CDR3 is CASSLALAGGPQETQYF. The CDR3 DNA is TGCGCCAGCAGCTTGGCACTAGCGGGAGGGCCCCAAGAGACCCAGTACTTC.

V and J are TRBV9 and TRBJ1-1, with D unresolved. Germline V gives CDR1 SGDLS, CDR2 YYNGEE. The V and J ends lost 0 bases and 6 bases respectively, with 9 bases between them. The CDR3 sequence is 13 residues long. CDR3 protein: CASSVAGFSEAFF. The CDR3 bases are TGTGCCAGCAGCGTAGCAGGTTTCTCTGAAGCTTTCTTT. Looking up the rest from reference TRBV9 and TRBJ1-1 gives the full variable domain: DSGVTQTPKHLITATGQRVTLRCSPRSGDLSVYWYQQSLDQGLQFLIQYYNGEERAKGNILERFSAQQFPDLHSELNLSSLELGDSALYFCASSVAGFSEAFFGQGTRLTVV.

This clone came up once. The chain's CDR3 is CARKQGPPEAFF. For the CDR3, the DNA is TGTGCCAGGAAACAGGGGCCCCCTGAAGCTTTCTTT. The chain joins TRBV6-4 to TRBJ1-1; 7 nucleotides match TRBD1. This CDR3 has 12 residues. With V trimmed by 9 bases and J by 6 bases, 7 bases remained unmatched. Germline values: CDR1 MRHNA, CDR2 SNTAGT.

The gene calls are TRBV7-3 and TRBJ2-1; 8 bases match TRBD2. With 5 bases clipped from V and 2 bases from J, the junction kept 5 bases outside the gene matches. This CDR3 spans 15 amino acids. Germline-derived CDR1 and CDR2 are SGHTA and FQGTGA. Here the CDR3 reads CASSLGLATYNEQFF. Here the CDR3 DNA reads TGTGCCAGCAGCCTCGGACTAGCTACCTACAATGAGCAGTTCTTC. The full variable domain, rest sourced from reference TRBV7-3 and TRBJ2-1, is GAGVSQTPSNKVTEKGKYVELRCDPISGHTALYWYRQSLGQGPEFLIYFQGTGAADDSGLPNDRFFAVRPEGSVSTLKIQRTERGDSAVYLCASSLGLATYNEQFFGPGTRLTVL.

This clone was found once. V and J are TRBV10-3 and TRBJ1-1; D gene uncertain. The germline V gene has CDR1 ENHRY and CDR2 SYGVKD. V was pared by 10 bases and J by 4 bases, with 16 bases between. The CDR3 is made up of 13 amino acids. CDR3 protein: CATRLSVGTEAFF. The CDR3 DNA is TGTGCCACCCGTTTAAGTGTCGGCACTGAAGCTTTCTTT.

The chain uses TRBV10-3 and TRBJ2-3, with 13 bases matching TRBD2. Trimming removed 0 bases from V and 0 bases from J; junction bases left unmatched: 0. Germline V gene lookup returns CDR1 ENHRY and CDR2 SYGVKD. This CDR3 is 17 amino acids long. The CDR3 reads CAISESLAGGSTDTQYF. The CDR3 DNA follows: TGTGCCATCAGTGAGTCACTAGCGGGAGGGAGCACAGATACGCAGTATTTT.

J is TRBJ1-2 and V is TRBV4-2; a possible D gene is TRBD1 (5 bases). Germline values: CDR1 LGHNA, CDR2 YNFKEQ. Trimming left V 0 bases short and J 10 bases short, with 12 bases between. This CDR3 region has 13 residues. CDR3 in amino acids: CASSQDRQWVYTF. The CDR3 bases are TGTGCCAGCAGCCAAGATCGACAGTGGGTCTACACCTTC.

As DNA, the CDR3 is TGTGCCAGCAGCCGAGCCGGCACAGAAGCTTTCTTT. It yields the protein CASSRAGTEAFF. The chain employs TRBV4-2 and TRBJ1-1; D gene uncertain. CDR3 length equals 12 residues. Trimming left V 4 bases short and J 8 bases short, with 11 bases between. Germline assignment: CDR1 LGHNA and CDR2 YNFKEQ.

This chain connects TRBV7-9 to TRBJ2-2, with D perhaps matching TRBD1 (6 bases). The length of the CDR3 is 18 residues. Germline CDR1 is SEHNR and CDR2 is FQNEAQ (reference sequence). The V gene lost 3 bases and the J gene lost 0 bases, with 17 bases spanning the gap. The CDR3 here is CASSFGVGQSSNTGELFF. The CDR3, as DNA: TGTGCCAGCAGCTTTGGGGTCGGACAGTCATCGAACACCGGGGAGCTGTTTTTT.

The chain recombines TRBV7-3 with TRBJ2-1; no clear D gene. Germline V gene sequence: CDR1 SGHTA, CDR2 FQGTGA. The CDR3 runs 13 residues. V was trimmed by 1 base and J by 5 bases, leaving 6 bases between them. CDR3 DNA: TGTGCCAGCAGCTTAAGACGGGACAATGAGCAGTTCTTC. Residues: CASSLRRDNEQFF. Full variable domain (remainder filled in from reference TRBV7-3 and TRBJ2-1): GAGVSQTPSNKVTEKGKYVELRCDPISGHTALYWYRQSLGQGPEFLIYFQGTGAADDSGLPNDRFFAVRPEGSVSTLKIQRTERGDSAVYLCASSLRRDNEQFFGPGTRLTVL.

J is TRBJ2-1 and V is TRBV29-1, with D possibly being TRBD1 or TRBD2 (5 bases each). The V gene's germline CDR1 is SQVTM and CDR2 ANQGSEA. This CDR3 has 14 residues. Between the trimmed V and J ends, which lost 6 bases and 0 bases, there was a span of 12 bases. The CDR3 reads CSVTGRISYNEQFF. DNA of the CDR3: TGCAGCGTGACGGGACGCATCTCCTACAATGAGCAGTTCTTC.

The chain links TRBV6-6 to TRBJ1-4; no clear D. Trimming shortened V by 0 bases and J by 7 bases, and 15 bases separated the two germline ends. CDR3 length equals 16 residues. Germline V lookup: CDR1 MNHNY, CDR2 SVGAGI (reference sequence). The CDR3 nucleotides read TGTGCCAGCAGTTACTCACACAGCCCCGGGAGTGAAAAACTGTTTTTT. Translated, it gives CASSYSHSPGSEKLFF.

This chain joins TRBV5-1 and TRBJ2-5, with 7 bases fitting TRBD2. V gave up 6 bases and J gave up 5 bases; unmatched junction bases: 13. CDR1 SGHRS and CDR2 YFSETQ come from the germline V gene. The CDR3 contains 15 residues. The CDR3: CASKGTTAPRETQYF. CDR3 DNA sequence: TGCGCCAGCAAGGGGACTACCGCCCCCCGGGAGACCCAGTACTTC.

The rearrangement links TRBV6-6 to TRBJ2-7; D is unclear. V was pared by 0 bases and J by 0 bases, with 12 bases between. CDR3 length equals 16 residues. The germline V gene encodes CDR1 MNHNY and CDR2 SVGAGI (reference sequence). The CDR3 region has the DNA TGTGCCAGCAGTTACTCGAGAGGCTGGAACTCCTACGAGCAGTACTTC. This sequence encodes CASSYSRGWNSYEQYF.

V usage is TRBV5-6 and J usage is TRBJ2-1, with 11 bases lining up with TRBD2. The CDR3 has 16 amino acids. The J segment lost 4 bases and the V segment lost 1 base, leaving 4 bases of the junction unmatched. Germline loops: CDR1 SGHDT, CDR2 YYEEEE. CDR3 sequence: CASSLRGTSGYNEQFF. CDR3 coding DNA: TGTGCCAGCAGCTTGAGGGGGACTAGCGGATACAATGAGCAGTTCTTC.

This clone was seen only a few times. CDR3 sequence reads: CASSGQPNTEAFF. CDR3 nucleotide sequence: TGTGCCAGCAGTGGGCAGCCGAACACTGAAGCTTTCTTT. V and J are TRBV2 and TRBJ1-1; D call uncertain. Germline lookup yields CDR1 SNHLY and CDR2 FYNNEI. There are 13 residues in the CDR3. V gave up 4 bases and J gave up 1 base, with 7 bases separating them.

The chain has TRBV10-3 and TRBJ2-7; 8 bases line up with TRBD1. V shed 9 bases, J shed 0 bases, and the junction held 4 bases outside the gene matches. Per the germline V gene, CDR1 is ENHRY and CDR2 is SYGVKD. This CDR3 spans 13 amino acids. The CDR3 loop reads CAMGTGPSYEQYF. The CDR3 nucleotides are TGTGCCATGGGGACAGGTCCCTCCTACGAGCAGTACTTC.

This clone was found a few times. The rearrangement uses TRBV9 and TRBJ2-7; a possible D gene is TRBD1 (6 bases). The CDR3 is 14 amino acids. V was pared by 4 bases and J by 5 bases, with 16 bases between. Looked up from germline, CDR1 is SGDLS and CDR2 is YYNGEE. The CDR3 protein is CASSPDLGANEQYF. CDR3 DNA sequence: TGTGCCAGCAGCCCCGACCTGGGGGCAAACGAGCAGTACTTC.

This chain's CDR3 is CASTYGPGTEAFF. CDR3 DNA sequence: TGTGCCAGCACCTATGGGCCAGGCACTGAAGCTTTCTTT. V and J are TRBV2 and TRBJ1-1; D call uncertain. The V and J ends lost 7 bases and 4 bases respectively, with 13 bases between them. From germline, CDR1 is SNHLY and CDR2 FYNNEI. The CDR3 runs to 13 residues.

J is TRBJ2-3 and V is TRBV6-4; D is uncertain. CDR3 size: 13 residues. The V gene lost 2 bases and the J gene lost 5 bases, with 8 bases spanning the gap. Germline V lookup: CDR1 MRHNA, CDR2 SNTAGT. CDR3: CASSDGPVDTQYF. CDR3 nucleotides: TGTGCCAGCAGTGACGGACCAGTAGATACGCAGTATTTT.

The chain carries TRBV2 and TRBJ2-7, with TRBD1 identical over 7 bases. Germline CDR1 and CDR2: SNHLY and FYNNEI. V dropped 6 bases and J dropped 1; count of bases not matched to a gene: 9. The length of the CDR3 is 15 residues. CDR3 nucleotide sequence: TGTGCCAGCAGGGTAGACAGGGAGCTTTCCTACGAGCAGTACTTC. It specifies CASRVDRELSYEQYF.

V gene TRBV4-2 combines with J gene TRBJ2-1, with D hard to call. Germline CDR1 is LGHNA and CDR2 is YNFKEQ. The CDR3 consists of 13 residues. The V gene lost 1 base and the J gene lost 3 bases, with 4 bases spanning the gap. The DNA for the CDR3 is TGTGCCAGCAGCCAAGCGGTCTACAATGAGCAGTTCTTC. Protein: CASSQAVYNEQFF.

This clone is labeled medium-sized (0.01 to 0.1%). The gene calls are TRBV10-1 and TRBJ2-1, with TRBD2 matching over 12 bases. CDR3 length: 13 residues. Germline lookup yields CDR1 WNHNN and CDR2 SYGVQD (reference sequence). The junction had 3 bases not matched to a gene; V was cut back by 5 bases and J by 10 bases. The CDR3 protein is CASSLGTSGEQFF. The CDR3 DNA follows: TGCGCCAGCAGTCTCGGGACTAGCGGGGAGCAGTTCTTC.

The chain links TRBV7-9 to TRBJ1-5; unclear D gene. V gave up 3 bases and J gave up 5 bases, with 14 bases separating them. The CDR3 loop spans 15 amino acids. The germline V gene encodes CDR1 SEHNR and CDR2 FQNEAQ (reference sequence). This CDR3 is CASSFDGGIYQPQHF. CDR3 DNA: TGTGCCAGCAGCTTTGATGGAGGGATTTATCAGCCCCAGCATTTT.